This is a list of T cell receptor beta chains from one sample in a study of a mutant IDH1 vaccine in newly diagnosed glioma. Clones were sequenced by immunoSEQ multiplex PCR, and TCRdb holds only the in-frame ones, with some missing. The table has roughly 50,000 clones, about 85% seen once. These receptors have no identified antigens. The input for sequencing was PBMCs, taken from a glioma patient whose treatment included an IDH1 peptide vaccine. The source is a woman in her late teens or twenties with glioma. CDR3s include the opening cysteine and the closing phenylalanine or tryptophan. The D gene is left open where the match is weak. Where a row states a size, it is once, few, many or the class of an expanded clone; other rows omit it.

v_gene	abundance	d_gene	j_gene	CDR3nt	CDR3aa
TRBV19	-	TRBD1	TRBJ2-1	TGTGCCAGTAGTGCAGACAGGGCCTTCTACAATGAGCAGTTCTTC	CASSADRAFYNEQFF
TRBV7-6	-	TRBD2	TRBJ2-3	TGTGCCAGCAGCAAGACTAGCGGGATCAAGACTCCCACAGATACGCAGTATTTT	CASSKTSGIKTPTDTQYF
TRBV9	-	-	TRBJ2-7	TGTGCCAGCAGCCCACGGGACGTTACCTACGAGCAGTACTTC	CASSPRDVTYEQYF
TRBV4-2	-	-	TRBJ1-2	TGTGCCAGCAGCCAAGAAACCCGGGAAACTAACTATGGCTACACCTTC	CASSQETRETNYGYTF
TRBV4-1	-	-	TRBJ1-4	TGCGCCAGCAGCCAAGTTTGGGGGCGCGGGGAAAAACTGTTTTTT	CASSQVWGRGEKLFF
TRBV5-4	-	-	TRBJ1-1	TGTGCCAGCAACACGTGGGGGGACACTGAAGCTTTCTTT	CASNTWGDTEAFF
TRBV5-1	-	-	TRBJ2-3	TGCGCCAGCGGCAGGGGTCGTGCTAGCACAGATACGCAGTATTTT	CASGRGRASTDTQYF
TRBV5-1	-	-	TRBJ2-3	TGCGCCAGCAGCTTGGGGGGGGCTGCTAGCACAGATACGCAGTATTTT	CASSLGGAASTDTQYF
TRBV7-2	-	TRBD2	TRBJ2-1	TGTGCCAGCAGCTTAGCAGCGGGGGGCATTATAAATGAGCAGTTCTTC	CASSLAAGGIINEQFF
TRBV6-5	few	TRBD1	TRBJ1-4	TGTGCCAGCACCAGGGGGCCTAATGAAAAACTGTTTTTT	CASTRGPNEKLFF
TRBV21-1	-	-	TRBJ1-2	TGTGCCCTCAGGGGGGGGCCGCGAGGCTACACCTTC	CALRGGPRGYTF
TRBV5-1	-	TRBD1	TRBJ2-7	TGCGCCAGCAGCTTCGGGACAGGGGGCGATTACGAGCAGTACTTC	CASSFGTGGDYEQYF
TRBV30	-	TRBD2	TRBJ2-1	TGTGCCTGGGAGATCCCGGGACTAGCGGGTTTGGATGAGCAGTTCTTC	CAWEIPGLAGLDEQFF
TRBV27	-	TRBD2	TRBJ2-2	TGTGCCAGCCTTCCCGCGCTGGGGGGGTCCGGGGAGCTGTTTTTT	CASLPALGGSGELFF
TRBV11-3	-	-	TRBJ1-1	TGTGCCAGCAGCTCCCGACGAGCACAGAACACTGAAGCTTTCTTT	CASSSRRAQNTEAFF
TRBV19	-	TRBD1	TRBJ1-4	TGTGCCAGTAGCATACAGGGGCCGGGGGCAGAAAAACTGTTTTTT	CASSIQGPGAEKLFF
TRBV5-1	-	TRBD1	TRBJ1-1	TGCGCCAGCAGCCGGACAGGCCGTTTGAACACTGAAGCTTTCTTT	CASSRTGRLNTEAFF
TRBV4-1	-	-	TRBJ1-4	TGCGCCAGCAGGGGAGGTGAGGGCGGTGAAAAACTGTTTTTT	CASRGGEGGEKLFF
TRBV27	-	-	TRBJ2-7	TGTGCCAGCAGTTGGGGGGACAGTGCCTCCTACGAGCAGTACTTC	CASSWGDSASYEQYF
TRBV14	-	-	TRBJ2-1	TGTGCCAGTACCCCTAGAGGGAAGGAGCAGTTCTTC	CASTPRGKEQFF
TRBV18	-	-	TRBJ2-7	TGTGCCAGCTCTCACTCCTACGAGCAGTACTTC	CASSHSYEQYF
TRBV7-2	-	-	TRBJ2-7	TGTGCCAGCAGCTTAGTTGGGGGGAGTAGCTACGAGCAGTACTTC	CASSLVGGSSYEQYF
TRBV25-1	-	-	TRBJ2-2	TGTGCCAGCTTCGGACAGCAATGGTACACCGGGGAGCTGTTTTTT	CASFGQQWYTGELFF
TRBV19	-	TRBD1	TRBJ2-7	TGTGCCAGTAGTCACCCCGACAGGGGACACGAGCAGTACTTC	CASSHPDRGHEQYF
TRBV6-1	-	-	TRBJ2-5	TGTGCCAGCGACCAGGGAAAGACCCAGTACTTC	CASDQGKTQYF
TRBV7-9	-	TRBD1	TRBJ2-2	TGTGCCAGCAGCTTTGACAGGGTCACCGGGGAGCTGTTTTTT	CASSFDRVTGELFF
TRBV7-2	-	-	TRBJ1-3	TGTGCCAGCAGCTTAGGGGGCTCTGGAAACACCATATATTTT	CASSLGGSGNTIYF
TRBV4-2	-	TRBD1	TRBJ1-2	TGTGCCAGCAGCCCGGACAGGGGTTCTGGCTACACCTTC	CASSPDRGSGYTF
TRBV9	few	-	TRBJ1-1	TGTGCCAGCAGCCTTACAGGGCGCGAGAGGACTGAAGCTTTCTTT	CASSLTGRERTEAFF
TRBV19	-	-	TRBJ2-5	TGTGCCAGTAGTATAAGTAGATTTGACGAGACCCAGTACTTC	CASSISRFDETQYF
TRBV15	-	-	TRBJ2-1	TGTGCCACCAGCAGAGATCATCCCGGGGGCTACTACAATGAGCAGTTCTTC	CATSRDHPGGYYNEQFF
TRBV19	-	-	TRBJ2-3	TGTGCCACACGGGGTGGGGGGCGCCGGAGCACAGATACGCAGTATTTT	CATRGGGRRSTDTQYF
TRBV2	-	-	TRBJ1-3	TGTGCCAGGTCCGGCTCCTCTGGAAACACCATATATTTT	CARSGSSGNTIYF
TRBV6-1	once	TRBD1	TRBJ2-5	TGTGCCAGCAGTGAATGGACAGGCCAAGAGACCCAGTACTTC	CASSEWTGQETQYF
TRBV19	-	-	TRBJ1-3	TGTGCCAGTAGTATCGAGGGTTCTGGAAACACCATATATTTT	CASSIEGSGNTIYF
TRBV28	-	-	TRBJ2-4	TGTGCCAGCAGCCCGGCAGGGACCAAAAACATTCAGTACTTC	CASSPAGTKNIQYF
TRBV7-8	-	TRBD2	TRBJ2-5	TGTGCCAGCAGCCCTGGGACTAGCGGGAGCCTACAAGAGACCCAGTACTTC	CASSPGTSGSLQETQYF
TRBV11-3	-	-	TRBJ2-3	TGTGCCAGCAGCTCCCGACAGAACACAGATACGCAGTATTTT	CASSSRQNTDTQYF
TRBV28	-	-	TRBJ2-7	TGTGCCAGCAGTTCCTTAGGGGAGCAGTACTTC	CASSSLGEQYF
TRBV6-6	-	-	TRBJ2-1	TGTGCCAGCAGAGGACGGGGGTCGGACAATGAGCAGTTCTTC	CASRGRGSDNEQFF
TRBV28	-	-	TRBJ1-2	TGTGCCAGCAGTTCTCCGGCCCCGAGGGACGGTCGGGACTATGGCTACACCTTC	CASSSPAPRDGRDYGYTF
TRBV10-3	few	TRBD1	TRBJ1-1	TGTGCCATCAGTGACCAACGACAGGGGAACACTGAAGCTTTCTTT	CAISDQRQGNTEAFF
TRBV7-3	-	-	TRBJ2-7	TGTGCCAGCAGCCCCGGCGGCTCCTACGAGCAGTACTTC	CASSPGGSYEQYF
TRBV5-6	-	-	TRBJ2-5	TGTGCCAGCAGCCCTCTGGTAGCTGGAGAGACCCAGTACTTC	CASSPLVAGETQYF
TRBV27	-	-	TRBJ2-6	TGTGCCAGCAGTATCATAGTAATTCCGGGGTCTGGGGCCAACGTCCTGACTTTC	CASSIIVIPGSGANVLTF
TRBV21-1	-	-	TRBJ2-7	TGTGCCAGCAGCAAAGACGGACGCCGCCAGGACTTC	CASSKDGRRQDF
TRBV7-2	once	-	TRBJ1-2	TGTGCCAGCAGCTTACATTGGCTCGACAGGAGAAACTATGGCTACACCTTC	CASSLHWLDRRNYGYTF
TRBV13	-	TRBD2	TRBJ2-7	TGTGCCAGCAGCCAGGGACTAGCAACCTACGAGCAGTACTTC	CASSQGLATYEQYF
TRBV5-1	-	-	TRBJ2-3	TGCGCCAGCAGCTTGGACAGCGGTCTAAGCACAGATACGCAGTATTTT	CASSLDSGLSTDTQYF
TRBV6-5	-	-	TRBJ2-7	TGTGCCAGCAACGGGGGCTCCTACGAGCAGTACTTC	CASNGGSYEQYF